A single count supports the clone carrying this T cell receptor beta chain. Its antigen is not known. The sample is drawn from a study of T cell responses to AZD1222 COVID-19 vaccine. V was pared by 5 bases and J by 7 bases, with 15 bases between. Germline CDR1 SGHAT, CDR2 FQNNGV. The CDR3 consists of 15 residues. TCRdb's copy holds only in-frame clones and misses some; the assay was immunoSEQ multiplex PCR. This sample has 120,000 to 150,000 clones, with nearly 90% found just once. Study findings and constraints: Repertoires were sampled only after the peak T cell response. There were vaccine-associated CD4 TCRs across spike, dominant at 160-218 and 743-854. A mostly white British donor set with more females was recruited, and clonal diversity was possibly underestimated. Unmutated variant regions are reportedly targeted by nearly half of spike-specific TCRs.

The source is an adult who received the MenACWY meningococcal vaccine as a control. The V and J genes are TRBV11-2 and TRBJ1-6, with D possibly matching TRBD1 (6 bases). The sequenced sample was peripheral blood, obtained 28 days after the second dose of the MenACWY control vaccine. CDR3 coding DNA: TGTGCCAGCAGCCTTATGACAGGTTTGAATTCACCCCTCCACTTT. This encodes CASSLMTGLNSPLHF.